This T cell receptor beta chain came from a study of blood T cell repertoires in COVID-19. The CDR3 has 12 residues. The junction had 4 bases not matched to a gene; V was cut back by 5 bases and J by 7 bases. From germline, CDR1 is LGHDT and CDR2 YNNKEL (reference sequence). Each recovered donor of Cohort 3 presented with two negative PCRs, clearance, or symptom resolution. In the authors' workflow: Reference gene primer amplification gave estimated nucleated cell counts. Measured with immunoSEQ multiplex PCR; TCRdb has only the in-frame clones, and not every one. V, J and clone size were drawn from that table, and D and trimming were deduced from the DNA. This table holds roughly 250,000 clones, approximately 86% found once.

Sequencing used PBMCs or T cells enriched from blood (not recorded which). The receptor was isolated from a woman aged 45-60 years who had recovered from COVID-19. This rearrangement joins TRBV3-1 (or the pseudogene TRBV3-2) to TRBJ1-2; 7 bases are shared with TRBD1. The CDR3: CASSDRARGYTF. The CDR3 region has the DNA TGTGCCAGCAGCGACAGGGCCCGTGGCTACACCTTC.